Each of the 16 T cell receptor beta chains below was sequenced from the same sample in a study of T cell changes during pregnancy in multiple sclerosis (dated by TCRdb to the late 2010s). To prepare the library, the immunoSEQ multiplex PCR assay was applied. Sourced from immuneACCESS, this table was stored by TCRdb with only in-frame sequences that have V and J called. A share of the clones is absent; for the studies checked, an unresolved V gene accounts for under half, and the remainder has no known explanation. The sample contains approximately 22,000 clones, roughly 91% of them found a single time. 6.5% to 8% of the sample is in the top ten clones. This specimen consisted of CD8+ T cells from peripheral blood mononuclear cells, obtained in the third trimester of pregnancy. The origin of the receptors is a female donor with multiple sclerosis, enrolled in a pregnancy study.

The rearrangement links TRBV27 to TRBJ2-7; 10 positions agree with TRBD1. The CDR3 runs to 14 residues. Germline trimming cut 6 bases from V and 5 bases from J; bases unmatched to any gene: 7. CDR1 and CDR2 (germline): MNHEY, SMNVEV (reference sequence). This chain's CDR3 is CASRPGTGVHEQYF. CDR3 sequence (DNA): TGTGCCAGCAGGCCCGGGACAGGGGTCCACGAGCAGTACTTC.

As concerns this clone: A single base is all that separates this from a far larger clone, so a read error is likely. The rearrangement joins TRBV6-1 to TRBJ2-1; D is possibly TRBD1 (5 bases). The CDR3 loop spans 11 amino acids. Trimming left V 5 bases short and J 7 bases short, with 6 bases between. CDR1 and CDR2 (germline): MNHNS, SASEGT. The CDR3, as DNA: TGTGCCAGCAGTCAGGGTAATGAGCAGTTCTTC. Protein sequence: CASSQGNEQFF.

This clone was recorded only once. The V gene is TRBV10-2, the J gene TRBJ2-7; unclear D gene. Trimming left V 6 bases short and J 2 bases short, with 8 bases between. CDR1 and CDR2 from the germline V gene are WSHSY and SAAADI. This CDR3 has 12 amino acids. CDR3 protein: CASSLQPYEQYF. Written as DNA, the CDR3 is TGCGCCAGCAGCCTACAGCCCTACGAGCAGTACTTC.

The chain has TRBV19 and TRBJ1-1; D gene uncertain. The CDR3 runs 11 residues. The V and J ends lost 3 bases and 9 bases respectively, with 8 bases between them. CDR1 LNHDA and CDR2 SQIVND come from the germline V gene (reference sequence). The CDR3 bases are TGTGCCAGTAGTATCGGAGCTCAAGCTTTCTTT. This sequence encodes CASSIGAQAFF.

The rearrangement joins TRBV2 to TRBJ2-5, with 7 bases lining up with TRBD2. TRBJ2-7 explains the end of the DNA better; the J call may be wrong. CDR1 and CDR2 (germline): SNHLY, FYNNEI. CDR3 length: 15 amino acids. CDR3 sequence: CASSPTVTSNYEQYF. CDR3 nucleotides: TGTGCCAGCAGTCCCACCGTGACTAGCAACTACGAGCAGTACTTC.

The rearrangement uses TRBV7-9 and TRBJ2-2; tentatively, D is TRBD1 (5 bases). The V gene lost 3 bases and the J gene lost 5 bases, with 19 bases spanning the gap. The V gene's germline CDR1 is SEHNR and CDR2 FQNEAQ (reference sequence). The CDR3 is 17 amino acids. DNA for the CDR3: TGTGCCAGCAGCTTTTTGGTCTTTGGGGCGAGAACCGGGGAGCTGTTTTTT. The encoded protein is CASSFLVFGARTGELFF.

The V gene is TRBV7-8, the J gene TRBJ2-7, with a possible D match to TRBD2 (5 bases). The germline V gene has CDR1 SGHVS and CDR2 FQNEAQ. V was trimmed by 7 bases and J by 6 bases, leaving 22 bases between them. This CDR3 is 15 amino acids long. CDR3 bases: TGTGCCAGCACCCCGGGGTCCCCGACTGCAGGCGAGCAGTACTTC. It specifies CASTPGSPTAGEQYF.

The chain combines TRBV5-1 with TRBJ1-1; 10 bases align to TRBD1. Germline V lookup: CDR1 SGHRS, CDR2 YFSETQ. The CDR3 sequence is 18 residues long. J was trimmed by 2 bases and V by 1 base; bases with no gene match: 11. CDR3 in amino acids: CASSLKEGQGSLNTEAFF. CDR3 DNA: TGCGCCAGCAGCTTGAAAGAGGGACAGGGGTCCCTTAACACTGAAGCTTTCTTT.

The CDR3 sequence: CATLRQGETEAFF. CDR3 sequence (DNA): TGCGCCACCCTGAGGCAGGGTGAGACTGAAGCTTTCTTT. V is TRBV10-1 and J is TRBJ1-1; D perhaps matches TRBD1 (5 bases). This CDR3 has 13 amino acids. Trimming removed 10 bases from V and 5 bases from J, with 17 bases in between. Germline CDR1 WNHNN, CDR2 SYGVQD (reference sequence).

The chain couples TRBV27 to TRBJ2-3, with 11 bases aligning to TRBD1. V was pared by 6 bases and J by 3 bases, with 14 bases of the junction left unmatched. The CDR3 is 18 amino acids. Looked up from germline, CDR1 is MNHEY and CDR2 is SMNVEV (reference sequence). CDR3 coding DNA: TGTGCCAGCAGATCCCAGGGACAGGGGGTTGAGGGAACAGATACGCAGTATTTT. Residues: CASRSQGQGVEGTDTQYF.

V is TRBV7-6 and J is TRBJ1-1; 10 bases are shared with TRBD1. Germline CDR1 reads SGHVS; CDR2 reads FNYEAQ. The CDR3 consists of 15 residues. J was trimmed by 6 bases and V by 2 bases; bases with no gene match: 6. DNA for the CDR3: TGTGCCAGCAGCTTAAGGATGGACAGGGGGTCTGAAGCTTTCTTT. Protein: CASSLRMDRGSEAFF.

The chain has TRBV27 and TRBJ2-6, with D possibly TRBD1 on 6 matching bases. Trimming stripped 6 bases from V and 2 bases from J, with 17 bases between. Germline CDR1 reads MNHEY; CDR2 reads SMNVEV (reference sequence). The CDR3 runs 17 residues. CDR3 loop: CASSSKEQGTGANVLTF. The CDR3 bases are TGTGCCAGCAGCTCAAAAGAACAGGGAACTGGGGCCAACGTCCTGACTTTC.

The genes are TRBV28 and TRBJ1-2; D uncertain. CDR1 is MDHEN, CDR2 SYDVKM, per germline. This CDR3 has 15 residues. V was cut by 2 bases and J by 4 bases, with 14 bases left in between. The CDR3 bases are TGTGCCAGCAGTTTAGGTTTGAGTTGGAGCTATGGCTACACCTTC. It translates to CASSLGLSWSYGYTF.

This chain links TRBV27 with TRBJ1-4; the D gene is possibly TRBD1 (5 bases). Germline CDR1 is MNHEY and CDR2 is SMNVEV (reference sequence). With 6 bases removed from V and 2 bases from J, the gap between germline ends came to 16 bases. This CDR3 contains 16 residues. The CDR3 is CASRSQGAWTNEKLFF. The CDR3 DNA is TGTGCCAGCAGGAGCCAGGGTGCTTGGACTAATGAAAAACTGTTTTTT. The full variable domain, completed using reference TRBV27 and TRBJ1-4, is EAQVTQNPRYLITVTGKKLTVTCSQNMNHEYMSWYRQDPGLGLRQIYYSMNVEVTDKGDVPEGYKVSRKEKRNFPLILESPSPNQTSLYFCASRSQGAWTNEKLFFGSGTQLSVL.

This clone was detected only a few times. V gene TRBV9 combines with J gene TRBJ2-7; TRBD1 matches 11 bases. V trimming: 3 bases; J trimming: 4 bases; junction bases outside the gene matches: 6. The CDR3 has 15 amino acids. Germline CDR1 is SGDLS and CDR2 is YYNGEE. The CDR3 bases are TGTGCCAGCAGCGGAGGGACAGGGGGTTCGTACGAGCAGTACTTC. As protein: CASSGGTGGSYEQYF.

The chain uses TRBV5-8 and TRBJ2-2; TRBD1 aligns across 9 bases. Germline loops: CDR1 SGHTS, CDR2 YDEGEE. The V and J ends lost 5 bases and 4 bases, in that order; junction bases with no gene match: 3. The CDR3 covers 14 residues. The CDR3 DNA reads TGTGCCAGCAGGACAGGGGGAGTCACCGGGGAGCTGTTTTTT. Encoded protein: CASRTGGVTGELFF.